The 4 T cell receptor beta chains in this list originate from one sample, sequenced in a study of Ad26.COV2.S vaccination and SARS-CoV-2 variants. Measured with immunoSEQ multiplex PCR; TCRdb has only the in-frame clones, and not every one. Of about 350,000 clones listed, 90% to 95% are singletons. Sequences were derived from peripheral blood, sampled after recovery from COVID-19. These receptors were collected from a human donor who had recovered from COVID-19.

V gene TRBV25-1 combines with J gene TRBJ2-1; D is undetermined. CDR3 length: 16 amino acids. Per germline, CDR1 MGHDK and CDR2 SYGVNS. Trimming left V 2 bases short and J 0 bases short, with 11 bases between. The CDR3 here is CASSESRPFSYNEQFF. CDR3 sequence (DNA): TGTGCCAGCAGTGAAAGCAGACCATTCTCCTACAATGAGCAGTTCTTC.

The chain employs TRBV5-6 and TRBJ2-3; 8 bases agree with TRBD2. The CDR3 contains 15 residues. J lost 0 bases, V lost 4 bases, and 4 bases had no gene match. The germline CDR1 and CDR2 sequences are SGHDT and YYEEEE. For the CDR3, the DNA is TGTGCCAGCAGCCCCGGACTAGCTAGCACAGATACGCAGTATTTT. Residues: CASSPGLASTDTQYF.

The genes are TRBV3-1 (or the pseudogene TRBV3-2) and TRBJ2-1; D possibly matches TRBD1 or TRBD2 (5 bases each). This CDR3 spans 13 amino acids. Germline assignment: CDR1 LGHDT and CDR2 YNNKEL (reference sequence). Trimming left V 3 bases short and J 6 bases short, with 9 bases between. The CDR3 loop is CASSQGRGNEQFF. The CDR3 nucleotides read TGTGCCAGCAGCCAGGGACGAGGCAATGAGCAGTTCTTC.

About this clone: Other DNA sequences in the sample encode the same CDR3. The chain employs TRBV9 and TRBJ1-2, with 7 bases that match TRBD1. The CDR3 is 13 amino acids. Looked up from germline, CDR1 is SGDLS and CDR2 is YYNGEE. V shed 5 bases and J 0 bases; nucleotides not matched to a gene: 1. The CDR3 DNA reads as TGTGCCAGCAGGGGACAGACTAACTATGGCTACACCTTC. Amino acid sequence: CASRGQTNYGYTF. The full variable domain, with the rest looked up from reference TRBV9 and TRBJ1-2, is DSGVTQTPKHLITATGQRVTLRCSPRSGDLSVYWYQQSLDQGLQFLIQYYNGEERAKGNILERFSAQQFPDLHSELNLSSLELGDSALYFCASRGQTNYGYTFGSGTRLTVV.